The 29 T cell receptor beta chains in this list originate from one sample, sequenced in a study of shared clonotypes between healthy human individuals. The method was immunoSEQ multiplex PCR; TCRdb's version includes in-frame clones alone and lacks a portion of them. This repertoire shows 550,000 to 850,000 clones, under 80% found once; its top ten account for more than 1.5%. The sample taken for sequencing was memory CD4+ T cells sorted from blood. Indicated subset: CD45RA-negative fraction. The source is a woman aged 25 to 39 in good health.

The CDR3, as DNA: TGTGCTCATCTGTGGGGGGGTTCAATCTATTACGAGCAGTACTTC. Translation: CAHLWGGSIYYEQYF. The V and J genes are TRBV12-5 and TRBJ2-7; 7 bases are a match to TRBD2. V lost 11 bases to trimming and J lost 4 bases; unmatched junction nucleotides: 17. The CDR3 extends over 15 amino acids. Germline V gene sequence: CDR1 LGHNT, CDR2 FRNRAP.

CDR3 protein: CASSLYTGAGRETQYF. The CDR3 region has the DNA TGTGCCAGCAGTTTGTATACAGGGGCCGGGCGAGAGACCCAGTACTTC. This chain uses TRBV28 with TRBJ2-5, with 7 positions matching TRBD1. Trimming removed 3 bases from V and 4 bases from J; junction bases left unmatched: 11. CDR3 length: 16 residues. Per the germline V gene, CDR1 is MDHEN and CDR2 is SYDVKM. Drawing the rest from reference TRBV28 and TRBJ2-5, the complete variable domain is DVKVTQSSRYLVKRTGEKVFLECVQDMDHENMFWYRQDPGLGLRLIYFSYDVKMKEKGDIPEGYSVSREKKERFSLILESASTNQTSMYLCASSLYTGAGRETQYFGPGTRLLVL.

This clone was detected once. This sequence joins TRBV2 and TRBJ2-1, with TRBD2 matching 8 bases. Germline lookup yields CDR1 SNHLY and CDR2 FYNNEI. V trimming: 9 bases; J trimming: 5 bases; junction bases outside the gene matches: 18. This CDR3 region has 17 residues. The CDR3 bases are TGTGCCAGTACCAGTAGCGGGATGGTAGGGGGGCACAATGAGCAGTTCTTC. Its protein is CASTSSGMVGGHNEQFF.

V usage is TRBV7-8 and J usage is TRBJ2-7; TRBD1 is a possible D gene (7 bases). Germline-derived CDR1 and CDR2 are SGHVS and FQNEAQ. Trimming left V 1 base short and J 4 bases short, with 14 bases between. This CDR3 has 15 amino acids. CDR3 DNA sequence: TGTGCCAGCAGCTTAGGCGGGACAGCCTCTTACGAGCAGTACTTC. It yields the protein CASSLGGTASYEQYF.

This clone has just a few counts. V gene TRBV29-1 combines with J gene TRBJ2-5; 9 positions match TRBD1. V dropped 7 bases and J dropped 4; count of bases not matched to a gene: 13. This CDR3 is built from 15 residues. Germline CDR1 SQVTM, CDR2 ANQGSEA. DNA of the CDR3: TGCAGCGGGCGGGAACAGGGGGCTCTCCGAGAGACCCAGTACTTC. Translation gives CSGREQGALRETQYF. The variable domain in full, completed from reference TRBV29-1 and TRBJ2-5, reads SAVISQKPSRDICQRGTSLTIQCQVDSQVTMMFWYRQQPGQSLTLIATANQGSEATYESGFVIDKFPISRPNLTFSTLTVSNMSPEDSSIYLCSGREQGALRETQYFGPGTRLLVL.

This chain uses TRBV25-1 with TRBJ1-4; D unresolved. CDR1 and CDR2 from the germline V gene are MGHDK and SYGVNS. The CDR3 totals 15 residues. V was trimmed by 2 bases and J by 5 bases, leaving 12 bases between them. DNA for the CDR3: TGTGCCAGCAGTGAACATTCAGAAAAGAATGAAAAACTGTTTTTT. Translation: CASSEHSEKNEKLFF.

This chain links TRBV7-2 with TRBJ2-7, with 12 nucleotides matching TRBD2. Losses at the gene ends were 4 bases for V and 7 bases for J; bases not matched to a gene: 8. The CDR3 sequence is 15 residues long. Per germline, CDR1 SGHTA and CDR2 FQGNSA. CDR3 sequence (DNA): TGTGCCAGCAGCTCCAACGGACTAGCGGGAAAAGAGCAGTACTTC. Translating gives CASSSNGLAGKEQYF.

Remarks on this clone: The identical CDR3 is also encoded by other nucleotide sequences in the sample. The V and J genes are TRBV30 and TRBJ1-1; the D is unclear. In germline, CDR1 is GTSNPN, CDR2 SVGIG (reference sequence). The germline V and J ends were trimmed by 2 bases and 1 base, with 8 bases remaining between them. The CDR3 extends over 13 amino acids. The CDR3, as DNA: TGTGCCTGGAGTAGAGAAGGGAACACTGAAGCTTTCTTT. Translation: CAWSREGNTEAFF.

The chain recombines TRBV7-6 with TRBJ2-1; 7 nucleotides line up with TRBD2. This CDR3 spans 15 amino acids. V shed 6 bases and J 5 bases; nucleotides not matched to a gene: 10. CDR1 is SGHVS, CDR2 FNYEAQ, per germline. CDR3 DNA sequence: TGTGCCAGCAGTCCTGATAGCGGGCCCAACAATGAGCAGTTCTTC. It encodes CASSPDSGPNNEQFF.

This clone was seen a single time. Other DNA sequences within the sample encode an identical CDR3. The gene calls are TRBV2 and TRBJ2-6; D is unresolved. Trimming removed 5 bases at V and 0 bases at J, with 8 bases between. The germline V gene encodes CDR1 SNHLY and CDR2 FYNNEI. The CDR3 is made up of 15 amino acids. CDR3 protein: CASSPHTSGANVLTF. The CDR3 DNA reads TGTGCCAGCAGTCCGCACACCTCTGGGGCCAACGTCCTGACTTTC.

The V gene is TRBV5-4, the J gene TRBJ2-5; D is ambiguous. This CDR3 spans 12 amino acids. CDR1 is SGHNT, CDR2 YYREEE, per germline (reference sequence). The germline V and J ends were trimmed by 0 bases and 5 bases, with 5 bases remaining between them. In nucleotides, the CDR3 is TGTGCCAGCAGCTTGGTGGGGGAGACCCAGTACTTC. Protein sequence: CASSLVGETQYF.

A few counts support this clone. The rearrangement joins TRBV4-1 to TRBJ2-1; a possible D gene is TRBD2 (6 bases). The V end lost 1 base, the J end lost 4 bases, and 14 bases lay between the germline ends. The CDR3 contains 16 residues. CDR1 is MGHRA, CDR2 YSYEKL, per germline. CDR3 sequence (DNA): TGCGCCAGCAGCCAAGTGTCAAGCGGGTCATACAATGAGCAGTTCTTC. Translated, it gives CASSQVSSGSYNEQFF.

V gene TRBV19 combines with J gene TRBJ1-1; D unresolved. CDR3 length: 15 amino acids. Between the trimmed V and J ends, which lost 0 bases and 0 bases, there was a span of 8 bases. CDR1 and CDR2 (germline): LNHDA, SQIVND (reference sequence). CDR3 sequence reads: CASSIEGVMNTEAFF. CDR3 coding DNA: TGTGCCAGTAGTATAGAAGGAGTCATGAACACTGAAGCTTTCTTT.

This chain joins TRBV30 and TRBJ1-4, with 7 bases matching TRBD1. This CDR3 spans 18 amino acids. The germline gives CDR1 GTSNPN, CDR2 SVGIG (reference sequence). Losses at the gene ends were 5 bases for V and 5 bases for J; bases not matched to a gene: 20. CDR3 bases: TGTGCCTGGGGTTTGAGGACAGGATTAAAAGGACGCAATGAAAAACTGTTTTTT. Translating gives CAWGLRTGLKGRNEKLFF.

V and J are TRBV7-2 and TRBJ1-2; 9 bases are a match to TRBD1. J gave up 8 bases and V 4 bases, and 8 bases lay outside the gene matches. The CDR3 is 14 amino acids. Germline lookup yields CDR1 SGHTA and CDR2 FQGNSA. The CDR3 DNA is TGTGCCAGCAGCTCCGGGACAGGGAATTTCGGCTACACCTTC. It yields the protein CASSSGTGNFGYTF.

The chain carries TRBV19 and TRBJ1-4; 9 nucleotides match TRBD1. The J segment lost 9 bases and the V segment lost 7 bases, leaving 9 bases of the junction unmatched. Germline-derived CDR1 and CDR2 are LNHDA and SQIVND (reference sequence). The CDR3 loop spans 14 amino acids. CDR3 amino acids: CASKSGQGHQKLFF. Here the CDR3 DNA reads TGTGCCAGTAAATCGGGACAGGGCCATCAAAAACTGTTTTTT. Full variable domain (missing parts from reference TRBV19 and TRBJ1-4): DGGITQSPKYLFRKEGQNVTLSCEQNLNHDAMYWYRQDPGQGLRLIYYSQIVNDFQKGDIAEGYSVSREKKESFPLTVTSAQKNPTAFYLCASKSGQGHQKLFFGSGTQLSVL.

This rearrangement joins TRBV25-1 to TRBJ1-3; TRBD1 might be the D (6 bases). Trimming left V 6 bases short and J 2 bases short, with 17 bases between. This CDR3 has 16 residues. The germline V gene encodes CDR1 MGHDK and CDR2 SYGVNS. The CDR3 protein is CASRPGSRGTGNTIYF. In nucleotides, the CDR3 is TGTGCCAGCAGGCCCGGCTCCAGGGGAACTGGAAACACCATATATTTT. Full variable domain (rest looked up from reference TRBV25-1 and TRBJ1-3): EADIYQTPRYLVIGTGKKITLECSQTMGHDKMYWYQQDPGMELHLIHYSYGVNSTEKGDLSSESTVSRIRTEHFPLTLESARPSHTSQYLCASRPGSRGTGNTIYFGEGSWLTVV.

The J gene is TRBJ2-3, the V gene TRBV9; D is unclear. V gave up 0 bases and J gave up 0 bases, with 8 bases separating them. This CDR3 comprises 15 residues. Germline loops: CDR1 SGDLS, CDR2 YYNGEE. The CDR3: CASSVGPTSTDTQYF. CDR3 nucleotide sequence: TGTGCCAGCAGCGTAGGGCCGACGAGCACAGATACGCAGTATTTT.

Only a few counts were recorded for this clone. The CDR3 DNA follows: TGTGCCAGCAGTTACTTCGTGGGCCTAGGCTACACCTTC. It encodes CASSYFVGLGYTF. The chain combines TRBV27 with TRBJ1-2; D is ambiguous. Per germline, CDR1 MNHEY and CDR2 SMNVEV (reference sequence). This CDR3 comprises 13 residues. The germline V and J ends were trimmed by 4 bases and 8 bases, with 14 bases remaining between them.

V gene TRBV30 combines with J gene TRBJ2-5, with D perhaps matching TRBD2 (6 bases). Germline V lookup: CDR1 GTSNPN, CDR2 SVGIG (reference sequence). This CDR3 has 14 residues. V lost 0 bases to trimming and J lost 1 base, with 9 bases between them. The CDR3 nucleotides read TGTGCCTGGAGTGTACGCGGGACCCAAGAGACCCAGTACTTC. Its translation is CAWSVRGTQETQYF.

This clone was seen ten or more times. The chain couples TRBV28 to TRBJ2-7; TRBD1 might be the D (5 bases). The V gene's germline CDR1 is MDHEN and CDR2 SYDVKM. Trimming removed 8 bases from V and 4 bases from J, with 9 bases in between. This CDR3 has 11 amino acids. The CDR3 coding sequence is TGTGCCAGCGGCCACAGGTACGAGCAGTACTTC. It specifies CASGHRYEQYF.

This chain uses TRBV7-9 with TRBJ2-3; TRBD2 is a possible D gene (6 bases). This CDR3 region has 15 residues. Germline-derived CDR1 and CDR2 are SEHNR and FQNEAQ (reference sequence). The V and J ends lost 4 bases and 0 bases respectively, with 11 bases between them. The CDR3 bases are TGTGCCAGCAGCTCGACTAGTGATAGCACAGATACGCAGTATTTT. Its protein is CASSSTSDSTDTQYF. Full variable domain (rest looked up from reference TRBV7-9 and TRBJ2-3): DTGVSQNPRHKITKRGQNVTFRCDPISEHNRLYWYRQTLGQGPEFLTYFQNEAQLEKSRLLSDRFSAERPKGSFSTLEIQRTEQGDSAMYLCASSSTSDSTDTQYFGPGTRLTVL.

A note on this clone: Other DNA sequences within the sample encode an identical CDR3. J is TRBJ2-7 and V is TRBV2; D gene uncertain. The CDR3 length is 11 residues. The V end was cut by 3 bases, the J end by 4 bases, with 4 bases between. The germline gives CDR1 SNHLY, CDR2 FYNNEI. The CDR3 sequence: CASSEAYEQYF. CDR3 nucleotide sequence: TGTGCCAGCAGTGAGGCATACGAGCAGTACTTC.

This sequence joins TRBV28 and TRBJ2-3, with unresolved D. The CDR3 extends over 14 amino acids. The ends were cut back, 10 bases at V and 2 bases at J, with 16 bases in the middle. CDR1 and CDR2 from the germline V gene are MDHEN and SYDVKM. The CDR3: CATKGVLNTDTQYF. Written as DNA, the CDR3 is TGTGCCACCAAAGGAGTTTTAAACACAGATACGCAGTATTTT.

The rearrangement links TRBV4-1 to TRBJ1-2; the D is unclear. CDR1 MGHRA and CDR2 YSYEKL come from the germline V gene. The CDR3 extends over 15 amino acids. V lost 3 bases, J lost 1 base, and 12 bases lay in between. The CDR3 here is CASSQGGNLNYGYTF. The CDR3 bases are TGCGCCAGCAGCCAGGGAGGGAATCTTAACTATGGCTACACCTTC.

In this sample, this clone turned up once. The chain uses TRBV7-3 and TRBJ2-1, with D maybe TRBD2 (6 bases). The CDR3 contains 14 residues. Trimming shortened V by 5 bases and J by 2 bases, and 10 bases separated the two germline ends. CDR1 SGHTA and CDR2 FQGTGA come from the germline V gene. CDR3 amino acids: CASSVGGPYNEQFF. The CDR3 coding sequence is TGTGCCAGCAGCGTAGGAGGGCCCTACAATGAGCAGTTCTTC.

The chain joins TRBV5-1 to TRBJ1-2; 9 nucleotides align to TRBD1. V dropped 4 bases and J dropped 8; count of bases not matched to a gene: 9. Germline V gene lookup returns CDR1 SGHRS and CDR2 YFSETQ. This CDR3 comprises 14 residues. The chain's CDR3 is CASSGVGQGVGYTF. CDR3 coding DNA: TGCGCCAGCAGCGGTGTGGGACAGGGTGTAGGCTACACCTTC.

The chain employs TRBV28 and TRBJ2-7, with a possible D match to TRBD2 (5 bases). The V gene lost 2 bases and the J gene lost 5 bases, with 16 bases spanning the gap. The CDR3 covers 15 residues. Per germline, CDR1 MDHEN and CDR2 SYDVKM. The DNA for the CDR3 is TGTGCCAGCAGTTTAGTTGGCGGCCTAGCAAACGAGCAGTACTTC. Its translation is CASSLVGGLANEQYF.

This clone was seen only a few times. J is TRBJ2-1 and V is TRBV19, with D unclear. V was trimmed by 6 bases and J by 0 bases, leaving 12 bases between them. CDR1 and CDR2 from the germline V gene are LNHDA and SQIVND (reference sequence). The CDR3 is 15 residues long. The CDR3 here is CASRVVSSSYNEQFF. CDR3 DNA: TGTGCCAGTAGGGTGGTTAGTTCCTCCTACAATGAGCAGTTCTTC.